The source of this T cell receptor beta chain is a study of blood T cell repertoires in COVID-19. About the study: Both acute and convalescent COVID-19 samples were obtained from the United States, Italy and Spain. In each case, the material was cDNA or gDNA derived from T cells, B-cell-depleted T cells, or PBMCs.

In the original analysis: Quantification of nucleated cells was approximated via reference gene primer amplification. Using immunoSEQ multiplex PCR, the repertoire was profiled, and TCRdb retains in-frame clones only, with some absent. V, J and clone size were drawn from that table, and D and trimming were deduced from the DNA. The data contain 150,000 to 200,000 clones, 86% of them singletons. CDR1 SGDLS and CDR2 YYNGEE come from the germline V gene. The length of the CDR3 is 13 residues. The V end lost 4 bases, the J end lost 6 bases, and 14 bases lay between the germline ends. This sequence originates from an elderly woman in a cohort sampled during active or convalescent COVID-19. The sequencing input was peripheral blood. This chain connects TRBV9 to TRBJ2-7, with a possible D match to TRBD2 (5 bases). The CDR3 DNA reads TGTGCCAGCAGCCTAAGAGATGCGGGCGAGCAGTACGTC. Translation: CASSLRDAGEQYV.